This T cell receptor (beta chain) was identified in a study of T-cell memory formation after mild COVID-19 (dated by TCRdb to the early 2020s). Background on the whole study: Most TCR sequence clusters were specific to one of the two donors. In a couple of donors, T-cell clones that expanded and contracted after mild COVID-19 were tracked by sequencing TCRalpha and TCRbeta repertoires over time. Two young, previously healthy adult volunteers made up the cohort, one male and one female.

Ficoll-Paque density gradient centrifugation was used to isolate PBMCs. Regarding this clonotype: What this receptor recognizes is not known. Per-nucleotide qualities are absent, and no much larger clonotype sits a single base away.

These reads were obtained on an Illumina NovaSeq 6000. Using 5'RACE with constant-segment primers, TCRalpha and TCRbeta cDNA libraries were constructed, with sample barcodes and unique molecular identifiers added in the process. Trizol reagent was used to extract RNA from every sample. The libraries were amplified in two PCR steps, and the second step added a second sample barcode and Illumina TruSeq adapters. Sequencing of the libraries was done on an Illumina NovaSeq, producing 2 x 150 bp paired-end reads. The original methods were these. Demultiplexing of reads and collapsing into UMI-guided consensus sequences were performed with migec v1.2.7. Using mixcr v2.1.11, UMI consensuses were aligned to TRA and TRB V and J templates and then assembled into clonotypes. Clonotypes were classified as expanded or contracted when called significant by both edgeR and NoisET, with noise models trained on biological replicates. For edgeR calls, a false discovery rate-adjusted p below 0.01 and a log2 fold-change threshold of 1 were applied. PCA with hierarchical clustering of max-normalized trajectories of the 1000 most abundant clonotypes was used as exploratory dynamics analysis. Separately sequenced CD4+ and CD8+ repertoires were used to assign a CD4 or CD8 phenotype to each responding clone. Through fastp at Q25 and MiXCR, TCRdb rebuilt clones from the public reads, retaining in-frame beta chains. CDR3 protein sequences are deduplicated, and each keeps its most common genes and DNA. The V and J calls were determined by TCRdb, not by the authors. This sample gives 210,000 or so distinct CDR3 sequences in total; around 30% of them show up just once. About an eighth of the sample comes from the top ten.

Broader findings and caveats from the paper: SARS-CoV-2 specificity was not confirmed for the second-wave clones peaking on day 37. Some responding clones were found in pre-infection memory, which suggests that pre-existing cross-reactive memory T cells took part in the SARS-CoV-2 response. Contracting CD4+ clones turned up mainly in the CM and EM memory subsets, whereas EMRA was where CD8+ clones were enriched. From day 15 to 85, contracting clones showed balanced CD4/CD8 phenotypes, whereas a second wave of clones that expanded from day 15 to 37 leaned towards CD4+. The study covered only a couple of mild cases, and larger cohorts including severe cases with pre-infection samples were considered necessary.

The junction shows trimming of 5 bases on V and 0 bases on J, plus 10 bases between the germline ends. Its CDR3 holds 15 amino acids, cysteine through phenylalanine. Just CDR3 DNA is preserved here, 45 bases in frame from base 1. CDR1 is given as SEHNR and CDR2 as FQNEAQ, both from the germline V gene (reference sequence). The sample comprised PBMCs or a T cell subset sorted from them (not recorded which). The receptor comes from an adult woman who had mild COVID-19 (a few samples of this study predate the infection). The sample titles of this study are shuffled in the database, so cell type and time point are left out; the donor was told from shared clones. This chain joins TRBV7-9 to TRBJ2-2, with the D segment identity uncertain. The nucleotide sequence reads TGTGCCAGCAGCCCGACATCTTCGAACACCGGGGAGCTGTTTTTT. It specifies CASSPTSSNTGELFF.